This T cell receptor (beta chain) was found in a study of spatial heterogeneity in lung cancer. This CDR3 spans 12 amino acids. In germline, CDR1 is DFQATT, CDR2 SNEGSKA (reference sequence). The ends were cut back, 3 bases at V and 5 bases at J, with 11 bases in the middle. Findings and limits, study-wide: In blood, ubiquitous expanded tumor TCRs appeared more at resection than follow-up.

Specified time point: sample taken at primary tumor resection. Sequencing of whole RNA from tumor, nontumor lung or frozen PBMC involved no sorting. Untreated early-stage non-small cell lung cancer patients, 65 to 90 in total, were the donors. Every TCR cDNA molecule bore a unique molecular identifier. TCRdb re-called the 5' RACE reads with MiXCR, one entry per CDR3 protein. Of 90,000 or so distinct CDR3 sequences in the sample, roughly 10% were seen once. A note on this clonotype: Its target is unknown.

The genes are TRBV20-1 and TRBJ2-7; possible D gene TRBD1, 5 bases. The origin of this receptor is a male donor with early-stage non-small cell lung cancer. The sequenced sample was PBMCs, obtained at surgery. CDR3: CSASVQGHEQYF. The CDR3 DNA is TGCAGTGCTAGTGTGCAGGGCCACGAGCAGTACTTC.